This T cell receptor (beta chain) was sequenced for a study of technical replicates of blood from a handful of donors. In germline, CDR1 is MNHEY, CDR2 SVGAGI. This CDR3 comprises 14 residues. Unmatched junction bases numbered 9, after V lost 6 bases and J lost 8 bases. Profiled with immunoSEQ multiplex PCR; TCRdb holds only in-frame clones, not every one. The table lists 65,000 to 95,000 clones, around 94% of them singletons. This clonotype was sampled from a human donor in good health. V gene TRBV6-5 combines with J gene TRBJ2-1, with 8 bases that match TRBD1. Sequences were obtained from T cells isolated from PBMCs. The CDR3 reads CASRPRTGMDEQFF. CDR3 sequence (DNA): TGTGCCAGCAGACCCAGGACAGGGATGGATGAGCAGTTCTTC.